This TCR beta chain was recovered during a study of CD8+CD57+ T cells in acquired aplastic anemia. Looking at the study overall: Sorted CD4+ and CD8+ cell DNA averaged about 3 ug. Study-wide results and caveats: Any difference that existed in CD8+ Simpson's diversity between patients and controls was not significant.

Losses at the gene ends were 2 bases for V and 14 bases for J; bases not matched to a gene: 14. The CDR3 covers 16 residues. Germline V gene data show CDR1 as SGHTA and CDR2 as FQGNSA. Genomic DNA, the template, was used for profiling of the TCR beta VDJ and CDR3. Via MiXCR, TCRdb re-called the reads, giving one row per CDR3 protein. The sample lists 260,000 or so distinct CDR3 sequences, 82% occurring once. On this clonotype: Its specificity is not known.

CD8+CD57+ cell expansion, shown by flow cytometry, had occurred in the patients selected for sequencing. Every patient was diagnosed with severe acquired aplastic anemia. This chain uses TRBV7-2 with TRBJ1-6, with 8 bases identical to TRBD1. The sequence was obtained from a human donor with aplastic anemia. Source material: sorted CD4+, CD8+, or CD8+CD57+ T cells (not recorded which) from PBMCs. DNA for the CDR3: TGTGCCAGCAGCTTAAGTCAGGGGGCGAAGGGCTACACCCTCCACTTT. Encoded protein: CASSLSQGAKGYTLHF.